One sample yielded the 30 T cell receptor beta chains listed below, sequenced in a study of blood T cell repertoires in COVID-19. Measured with immunoSEQ multiplex PCR; TCRdb has only the in-frame clones, and not every one. The sample includes around 230,000 clones, approximately 84% seen only once; the top ten take roughly 7.9%. The sequenced material came from peripheral blood. The receptors were sampled from a woman older than 75 with acute or convalescent COVID-19.

V is TRBV6-1 and J is TRBJ2-1; the match to TRBD2 covers 7 bases. The V gene end was trimmed by 3 bases and the J gene end by 0 bases; junction bases not matched to a gene: 2. The CDR3 length is 15 residues. The germline V gene encodes CDR1 MNHNS and CDR2 SASEGT. CDR3 region: CASSEGGSSYNEQFF. In nucleotides, the CDR3 is TGTGCCAGCAGTGAGGGAGGGAGCTCCTACAATGAGCAGTTCTTC.

The V call is TRBV5-5, the J call TRBJ1-5; D is ambiguous. CDR1 SGHKS and CDR2 YYEKEE come from the germline V gene (reference sequence). V was pared by 1 base and J by 3 bases, with 5 bases between. The CDR3 covers 13 residues. The CDR3 spells CASSLLFNQPQHF. CDR3 nucleotide sequence: TGTGCCAGCAGCTTGCTCTTCAATCAGCCCCAGCATTTT.

This rearrangement joins TRBV11-2 to TRBJ2-5, with 7 bases matching TRBD2. The V gene's germline CDR1 is SGHAT and CDR2 FQNNGV. The CDR3 has 14 residues. V lost 5 bases and J lost 0; bases outside the gene matches: 3. CDR3 nucleotides: TGTGCCAGCAGCCCCGGGGGGTACCAAGAGACCCAGTACTTC. It translates to CASSPGGYQETQYF.

The chain couples TRBV29-1 to TRBJ1-2, with a weak D call TRBD1 (5 bases). Deletions cut 1 base from V and 8 bases from J, with 11 bases between. Germline values: CDR1 SQVTM, CDR2 ANQGSEA. The CDR3 runs 12 residues. CDR3 DNA: TGCAGCGTTGAAGGTTCGGGGGACGGCTACACCTTC. Amino acid sequence: CSVEGSGDGYTF.

V and J are TRBV3-1 (or the pseudogene TRBV3-2) and TRBJ1-1; no reliable D call. From germline, CDR1 is LGHDT and CDR2 YNNKEL (reference sequence). This CDR3 spans 13 amino acids. With 3 bases removed from V and 7 bases from J, the gap between germline ends came to 12 bases. CDR3 in DNA: TGTGCCAGCAGCCATGGTACAACAATTGAAGCTTTCTTT. Residues: CASSHGTTIEAFF.

The chain recombines TRBV3-1 (or the pseudogene TRBV3-2) with TRBJ1-6, with a tentative D call TRBD1 (6 bases). Deletions cut 0 bases from V and 7 bases from J, with 16 bases between. Per germline, CDR1 LGHDT and CDR2 YNNKEL (reference sequence). There are 17 residues in the CDR3. The CDR3 nucleotides read TGTGCCAGCAGCCAAGAATTCCAGGGGCCACCGAATTCACCCCTCCACTTT. It encodes CASSQEFQGPPNSPLHF.

There are a few counts of this clone. The V call is TRBV27, the J call TRBJ2-1; 7 bases agree with TRBD1. The V and J ends lost 4 bases and 6 bases, in that order; junction bases with no gene match: 9. The germline CDR1 and CDR2 sequences are MNHEY and SMNVEV (reference sequence). The CDR3 is 15 residues long. This CDR3 is CASSSEIQGLNEQFF. The CDR3 DNA reads as TGTGCCAGCAGTTCAGAAATACAGGGGCTCAATGAGCAGTTCTTC.

CDR3 nucleotides: TGTGCCAGCTTCGAAGGAGGGGCCAATGAAAAACTGTTTTTT. Protein: CASFEGGANEKLFF. This chain joins TRBV6-5 and TRBJ1-4; weak D call: TRBD1 (5 bases). The CDR3 runs 14 residues. Per the germline V gene, CDR1 is MNHEY and CDR2 is SVGAGI. Trimming removed 8 bases at V and 5 bases at J, with 15 bases between.

CDR3 DNA sequence: TGTGCCAGTAGTACCGGGACAGGGGGTTCTCACTATGGCTACACCTTC. Protein: CASSTGTGGSHYGYTF. This chain joins TRBV19 and TRBJ1-2, with 11 nucleotides matching TRBD1. The germline V gene has CDR1 LNHDA and CDR2 SQIVND (reference sequence). The CDR3 spans 16 residues. Unmatched junction bases numbered 7, after V lost 4 bases and J lost 3 bases.

This sequence joins TRBV2 and TRBJ2-1, with D perhaps matching TRBD2 (6 bases). The germline V gene encodes CDR1 SNHLY and CDR2 FYNNEI. This CDR3 has 15 amino acids. The ends were cut back, 5 bases at V and 0 bases at J, with 11 bases in the middle. The CDR3 nucleotides read TGTGCCAGCAGTCTAGCGTTCAGCTCCTACAATGAGCAGTTCTTC. Protein: CASSLAFSSYNEQFF.

The rearrangement links TRBV6-5 to TRBJ2-7; D possibly corresponds to TRBD1 (6 bases). In germline, CDR1 is MNHEY, CDR2 SVGAGI. Trimming took 5 bases from V and 7 from J, leaving 12 bases between them. There are 12 residues in the CDR3. In DNA form, the CDR3 reads TGTGCCAGCAGTAGGACAGCCGTAGAGCAGTACTTC. Translated: CASSRTAVEQYF.

The sample holds a few counts of this clone. Other DNA sequences in this sample translate to the same CDR3. V usage is TRBV19 and J usage is TRBJ1-6; D possibly corresponds to TRBD1 (6 bases). Germline CDR1 reads LNHDA; CDR2 reads SQIVND (reference sequence). V lost 4 bases to trimming and J lost 7 bases, with 11 bases between them. This CDR3 spans 14 amino acids. The CDR3 coding sequence is TGTGCCAGTAGTACCGGGACACCAAATTCACCCCTCCACTTT. Encoded protein: CASSTGTPNSPLHF.

The chain links TRBV29-1 to TRBJ2-5, with 11 bases fitting TRBD2. The trim removed 4 bases at V and 7 bases at J, leaving 14 bases unmatched. The CDR3 sequence is 16 residues long. CDR1 and CDR2 (germline): SQVTM, ANQGSEA. CDR3 sequence reads: CSVAQSLAGGLGTQYF. The CDR3, as DNA: TGCAGCGTTGCCCAAAGCCTAGCGGGGGGTTTGGGGACCCAGTACTTC.

The chain uses TRBV6-5 and TRBJ1-4; no clear D gene. The CDR3 has 14 amino acids. The germline V and J ends were trimmed by 8 bases and 8 bases, with 18 bases remaining between them. Per the germline V gene, CDR1 is MNHEY and CDR2 is SVGAGI. CDR3 sequence: CASGERTGGEKLFF. CDR3 nucleotide sequence: TGTGCCAGCGGCGAACGGACGGGAGGGGAAAAACTGTTTTTT.

The chain employs TRBV7-9 and TRBJ1-6; 7 bases are shared with TRBD1. The CDR3 consists of 15 residues. Unmatched junction bases numbered 7, after V lost 5 bases and J lost 6 bases. CDR1 SEHNR and CDR2 FQNEAQ come from the germline V gene (reference sequence). DNA for the CDR3: TGTGCCAGCAGCCTAACAGGGGCGTCTAATTCACCCCTCCACTTT. This gives the protein CASSLTGASNSPLHF.

The CDR3 DNA sequence: TGTGCCACCAGGACCGGGACAGGAGGCCTAACAGATACGCAGTATTTT. As protein: CATRTGTGGLTDTQYF. The chain is built from TRBV24-1 and TRBJ2-3; 8 positions match TRBD1. The V and J ends lost 7 bases and 3 bases, in that order; junction bases with no gene match: 11. Germline CDR1 is KGHDR and CDR2 is SFDVKD. CDR3 length: 16 residues.

V gene TRBV3-1 (or the pseudogene TRBV3-2) combines with J gene TRBJ1-1; TRBD1 aligns across 8 bases. V trimming: 2 bases; J trimming: 6 bases; junction bases outside the gene matches: 2. Germline V gene data show CDR1 as LGHDT and CDR2 as YNNKEL (reference sequence). This CDR3 is 13 amino acids long. Written as DNA, the CDR3 is TGTGCCAGCAGCCAACCACAGGGGGCTGAAGCTTTCTTT. Translation: CASSQPQGAEAFF.

The DNA of the CDR3 is TGTGCCAGCAACCTAGGACAGGGCCCCTACGAGCAGTACTTC. Translation: CASNLGQGPYEQYF. The chain joins TRBV7-8 to TRBJ2-7, with 8 bases that match TRBD1. V lost 7 bases, J lost 2 bases, and 7 bases stayed unmatched. CDR3 length equals 14 residues. CDR1 and CDR2 from the germline V gene are SGHVS and FQNEAQ.

The J gene is TRBJ1-2, the V gene TRBV5-4, with D possibly matching TRBD1 (5 bases). The CDR3 covers 13 residues. Germline CDR1 SGHNT, CDR2 YYREEE (reference sequence). Trimming left V 4 bases short and J 1 base short, with 8 bases between. DNA for the CDR3: TGTGCCAGCAGCGCCGGGGGTAACTATGGCTACACCTTC. It encodes CASSAGGNYGYTF.

The J gene is TRBJ2-7, the V gene TRBV7-9, with 15 bases that match TRBD2. V lost 5 bases and J lost 1; bases outside the gene matches: 9. Per germline, CDR1 SEHNR and CDR2 FQNEAQ (reference sequence). CDR3 size: 18 residues. The CDR3 loop reads CASSREGTSGGPSYEQYF. In DNA form, the CDR3 reads TGTGCCAGCAGCAGAGAGGGGACTAGCGGGGGGCCATCCTACGAGCAGTACTTC.

This sequence joins TRBV6-5 and TRBJ2-5; D not certain. Germline CDR1 is MNHEY and CDR2 is SVGAGI. V dropped 2 bases and J dropped 2 bases, with 6 bases sitting between them. The CDR3 length is 13 residues. The CDR3 DNA reads as TGTGCCAGCAGTTACACAGCACAAGAGACCCAGTACTTC. It specifies CASSYTAQETQYF.

J is TRBJ2-2 and V is TRBV3-1 (or the pseudogene TRBV3-2); TRBD2 matches at 7 bases. With 4 bases clipped from V and 3 bases from J, the junction kept 8 bases outside the gene matches. The germline V gene encodes CDR1 LGHDT and CDR2 YNNKEL (reference sequence). This CDR3 has 16 residues. The CDR3 spells CASSPRSGGDTGELFF. The CDR3 nucleotides read TGTGCCAGCAGCCCCAGGTCGGGAGGAGACACCGGGGAGCTGTTTTTT.

The V call is TRBV19, the J call TRBJ1-2; 9 nucleotides line up with TRBD1. The CDR3 is 14 residues long. The V gene end was trimmed by 5 bases and the J gene end by 8 bases; junction bases not matched to a gene: 9. In germline, CDR1 is LNHDA, CDR2 SQIVND (reference sequence). CDR3 loop: CASSPFGTGLGYTF. The DNA for the CDR3 is TGTGCCAGTAGTCCCTTCGGGACAGGGTTGGGCTACACCTTC.

V is TRBV4-1 and J is TRBJ1-1; 7 bases agree with TRBD1. The ends lost 3 bases at V and 0 bases at J; junction bases unmatched: 4. The CDR3 totals 15 residues. Germline lookup yields CDR1 MGHRA and CDR2 YSYEKL. The CDR3 region is CASSHPGGMNTEAFF. The CDR3 DNA reads TGCGCCAGCAGCCATCCAGGGGGAATGAACACTGAAGCTTTCTTT.

J is TRBJ1-2 and V is TRBV18; D is perhaps TRBD1 (6 bases). Deletions cut 6 bases from V and 6 bases from J, with 11 bases between. Germline CDR1 and CDR2: KGHSH and LQKENI. The CDR3 totals 12 residues. The CDR3 is CASSEDRDGYTF. Here the CDR3 DNA reads TGTGCCAGCTCCGAGGACAGAGATGGCTACACCTTC.

This clone was picked up one time. The chain is built from TRBV6-4 and TRBJ1-5, with D possibly being TRBD1 (5 bases). CDR1 is MRHNA and CDR2 is SNTAGT in the germline V gene. The CDR3 spans 18 residues. Deletions cut 3 bases from V and 3 bases from J, with 21 bases between. This chain's CDR3 is CASSEYSPGLPNNQPQHF. The CDR3 DNA reads TGTGCCAGCAGTGAGTACAGTCCGGGACTTCCAAACAATCAGCCCCAGCATTTT.

The V and J genes are TRBV5-1 and TRBJ2-5; tentative D call: TRBD2 (5 bases). The CDR3 runs to 13 residues. Germline V gene lookup returns CDR1 SGHRS and CDR2 YFSETQ. V was clipped by 5 bases and J by 2 bases, with 10 bases between them. The CDR3, as DNA: TGCGCCAGCAGGTCCGGGATACAAGAGACCCAGTACTTC. Encoded protein: CASRSGIQETQYF.

In regard to this clone: Other DNA sequences in this sample translate to the same CDR3. This chain joins TRBV12-3 or TRBV12-4 and TRBJ1-1; 8 positions match TRBD1. The CDR3 contains 13 residues. The junction had 0 bases not matched to a gene; V was cut back by 3 bases and J by 3 bases. Here the CDR3 reads CASSLDRDTEAFF. Written as DNA, the CDR3 is TGTGCCAGCAGTTTGGACAGGGACACTGAAGCTTTCTTT.

This chain uses TRBV5-4 with TRBJ2-7, with 8 bases lining up with TRBD2. Germline-derived CDR1 and CDR2 are SGHNT and YYREEE (reference sequence). The CDR3 is 16 residues long. With V trimmed by 3 bases and J by 6 bases, 14 bases remained unmatched. The CDR3 DNA is TGTGCCAGCAGCTCCCGGGCCGCTAGCGGGCGCTCCGAGCAGTACTTC. This codes for CASSSRAASGRSEQYF.

The CDR3 region has the DNA TGTGCCAGCAGATCCGACAGGGGTTCCTACAATGAGCAGTTCTTC. This encodes CASRSDRGSYNEQFF. The chain employs TRBV6-5 and TRBJ2-1; 8 bases fit TRBD1. With 6 bases clipped from V and 1 base from J, the junction kept 5 bases outside the gene matches. This CDR3 spans 15 amino acids. The germline V gene has CDR1 MNHEY and CDR2 SVGAGI.